This T cell receptor (beta chain) was sequenced in a study of spatial heterogeneity in lung cancer. Study results and limitations: Ubiquitous and regional nonsynonymous mutation counts were tracked by ubiquitous and regional expanded TCR counts, respectively. In tumors, expanded intratumoral alpha and beta TCR counts tracked mutation counts.

Every TCR cDNA molecule bore a unique molecular identifier. MiXCR, run by TCRdb on the 5' RACE reads, gives a single entry per CDR3 protein. The table has about 1,400 distinct CDR3 sequences, roughly 14% seen once; the top ten hold about 13%. In this sample, this clonotype is medium-sized. The antigen remains unidentified. A library made for alpha chains picked up this beta chain off target, so its size means little. CDR3 length: 14 amino acids. V trimming: 8 bases; J trimming: 3 bases; junction bases outside the gene matches: 8. As to time point: sample taken at primary tumor resection. A total of 72 untreated early-stage non-small cell lung cancer patients served as donors. Tumor, nontumor lung or frozen PBMC supplied whole RNA, sequenced without sorting.

This specimen consisted of lung tumor tissue, obtained at surgery. The genes are TRBV12-3 or TRBV12-4 and TRBJ1-1; 8 positions agree with TRBD1. The clonotype originates from a male donor with early-stage non-small cell lung cancer. The CDR3 region has the DNA TGTGCCAGCTGGGCAGGGGGCTGGGACACTGAAGCTTTCTTT. Translation gives CASWAGGWDTEAFF.